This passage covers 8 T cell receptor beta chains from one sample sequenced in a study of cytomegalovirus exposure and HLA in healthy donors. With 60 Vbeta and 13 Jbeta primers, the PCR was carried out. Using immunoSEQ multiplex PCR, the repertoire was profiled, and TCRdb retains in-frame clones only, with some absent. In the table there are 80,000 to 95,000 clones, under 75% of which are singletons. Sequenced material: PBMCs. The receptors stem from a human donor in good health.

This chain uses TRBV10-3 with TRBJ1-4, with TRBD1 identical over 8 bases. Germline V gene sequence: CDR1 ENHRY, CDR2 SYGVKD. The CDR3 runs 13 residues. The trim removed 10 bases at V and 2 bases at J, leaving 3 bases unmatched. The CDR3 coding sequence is TGTGCCAGCAGGGGGCATACTAATGAAAAACTGTTTTTT. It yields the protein CASRGHTNEKLFF.

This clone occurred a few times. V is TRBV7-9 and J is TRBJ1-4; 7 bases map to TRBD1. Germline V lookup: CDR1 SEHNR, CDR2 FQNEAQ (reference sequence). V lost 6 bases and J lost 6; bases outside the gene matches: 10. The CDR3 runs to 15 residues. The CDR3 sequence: CASSLQGKRDEKLFF. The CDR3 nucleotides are TGTGCCAGCAGTTTACAGGGGAAGAGGGATGAAAAACTGTTTTTT.

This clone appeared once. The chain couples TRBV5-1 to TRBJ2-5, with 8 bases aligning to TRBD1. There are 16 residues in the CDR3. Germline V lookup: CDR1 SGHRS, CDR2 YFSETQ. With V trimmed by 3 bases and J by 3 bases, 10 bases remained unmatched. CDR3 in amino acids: CASSSGTGRGEETQYF. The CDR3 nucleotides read TGCGCCAGCAGCTCGGGGACAGGCAGAGGAGAAGAGACCCAGTACTTC.

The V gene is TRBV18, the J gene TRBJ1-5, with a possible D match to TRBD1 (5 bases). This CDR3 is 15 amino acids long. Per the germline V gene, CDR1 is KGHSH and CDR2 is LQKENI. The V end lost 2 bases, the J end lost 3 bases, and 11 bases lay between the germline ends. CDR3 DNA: TGTGCCAGCTCACCAAGCCAGGGCATCAATCAGCCCCAGCATTTT. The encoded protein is CASSPSQGINQPQHF.

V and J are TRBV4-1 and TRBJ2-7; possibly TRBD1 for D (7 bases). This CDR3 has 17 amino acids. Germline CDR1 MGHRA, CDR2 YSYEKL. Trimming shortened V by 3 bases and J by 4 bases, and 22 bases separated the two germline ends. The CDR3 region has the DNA TGCGCCAGCAGCCAGGCCCCCCAAAGGAGGGGGCTTTACGAGCAGTACTTC. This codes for CASSQAPQRRGLYEQYF.

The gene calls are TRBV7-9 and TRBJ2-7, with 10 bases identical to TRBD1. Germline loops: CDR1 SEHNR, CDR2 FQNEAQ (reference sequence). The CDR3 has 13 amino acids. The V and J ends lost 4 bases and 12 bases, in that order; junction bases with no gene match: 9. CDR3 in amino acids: CASSSGTGEIRYF. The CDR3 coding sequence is TGTGCCAGCAGCTCCGGGACAGGGGAAATAAGGTACTTC.

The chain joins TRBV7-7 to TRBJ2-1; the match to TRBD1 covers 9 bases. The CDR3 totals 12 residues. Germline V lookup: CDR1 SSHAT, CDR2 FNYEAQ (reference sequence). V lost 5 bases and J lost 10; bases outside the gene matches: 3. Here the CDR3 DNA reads TGTGCCAGCAGCCCCACAGGGGGCGAGCAGTTCTTC. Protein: CASSPTGGEQFF.

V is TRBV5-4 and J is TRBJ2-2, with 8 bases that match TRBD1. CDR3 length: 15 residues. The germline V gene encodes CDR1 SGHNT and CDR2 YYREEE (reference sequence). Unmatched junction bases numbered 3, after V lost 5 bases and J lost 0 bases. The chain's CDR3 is CASSGRGPNTGELFF. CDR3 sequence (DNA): TGTGCCAGCAGTGGCAGGGGGCCGAACACCGGGGAGCTGTTTTTT.